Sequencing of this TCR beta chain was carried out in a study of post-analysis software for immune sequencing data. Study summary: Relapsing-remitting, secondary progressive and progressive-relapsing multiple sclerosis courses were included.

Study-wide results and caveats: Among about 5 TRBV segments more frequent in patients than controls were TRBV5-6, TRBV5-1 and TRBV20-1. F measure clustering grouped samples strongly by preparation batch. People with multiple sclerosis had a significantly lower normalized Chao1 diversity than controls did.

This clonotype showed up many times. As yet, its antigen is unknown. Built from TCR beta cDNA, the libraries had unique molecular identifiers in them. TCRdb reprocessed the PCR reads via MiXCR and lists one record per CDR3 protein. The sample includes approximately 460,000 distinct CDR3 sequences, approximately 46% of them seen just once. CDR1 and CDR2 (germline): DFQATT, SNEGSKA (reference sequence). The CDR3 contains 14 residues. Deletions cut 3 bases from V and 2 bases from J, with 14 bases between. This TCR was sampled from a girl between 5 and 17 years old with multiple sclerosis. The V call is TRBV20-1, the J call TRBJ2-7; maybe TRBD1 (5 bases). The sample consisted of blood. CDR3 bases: TGCAGTGCTAGGGGGCCCAGAAACCCCTACGAGCAGTACTTC. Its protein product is CSARGPRNPYEQYF.